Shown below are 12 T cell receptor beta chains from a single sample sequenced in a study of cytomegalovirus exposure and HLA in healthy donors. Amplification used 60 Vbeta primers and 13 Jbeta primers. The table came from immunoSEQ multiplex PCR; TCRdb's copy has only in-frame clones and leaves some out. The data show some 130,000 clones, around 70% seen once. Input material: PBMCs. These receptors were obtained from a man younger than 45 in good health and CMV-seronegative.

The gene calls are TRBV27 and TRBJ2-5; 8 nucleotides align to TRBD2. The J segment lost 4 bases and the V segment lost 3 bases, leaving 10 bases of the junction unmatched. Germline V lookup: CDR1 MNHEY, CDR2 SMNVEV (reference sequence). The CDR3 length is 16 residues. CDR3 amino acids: CASSFGREGLGETQYF. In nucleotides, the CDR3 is TGTGCCAGCAGTTTTGGACGGGAGGGTCTGGGAGAGACCCAGTACTTC.

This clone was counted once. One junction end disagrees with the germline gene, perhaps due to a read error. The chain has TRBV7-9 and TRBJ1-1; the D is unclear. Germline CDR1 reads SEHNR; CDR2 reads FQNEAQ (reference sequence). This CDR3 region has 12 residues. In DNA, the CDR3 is TGTTCCAGCGGGAGGGTGAACACTGAAGCTTTCTTT. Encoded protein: CSSGRVNTEAFF.

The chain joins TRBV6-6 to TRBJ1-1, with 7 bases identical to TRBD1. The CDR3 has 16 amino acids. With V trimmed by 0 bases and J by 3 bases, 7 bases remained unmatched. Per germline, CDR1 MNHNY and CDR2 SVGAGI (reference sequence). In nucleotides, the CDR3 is TGTGCCAGCAGTTACTCGCCGACAGGGTGGGACACTGAAGCTTTCTTT. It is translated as CASSYSPTGWDTEAFF.

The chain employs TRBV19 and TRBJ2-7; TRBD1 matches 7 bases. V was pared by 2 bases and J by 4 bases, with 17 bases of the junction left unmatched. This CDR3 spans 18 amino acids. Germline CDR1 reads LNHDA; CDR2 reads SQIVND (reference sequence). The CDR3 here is CASSIIRPVPGQPYEQYF. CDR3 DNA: TGTGCCAGTAGTATAATCCGCCCCGTACCGGGACAGCCTTACGAGCAGTACTTC.

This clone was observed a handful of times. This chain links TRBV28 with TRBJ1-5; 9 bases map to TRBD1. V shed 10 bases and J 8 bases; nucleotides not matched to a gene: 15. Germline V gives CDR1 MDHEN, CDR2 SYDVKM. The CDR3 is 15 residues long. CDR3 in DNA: TGTGCCACCTCAAAATTGACAGGGGGTTTTGAGCCCCAGCATTTT. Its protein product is CATSKLTGGFEPQHF.

This CDR3 is CASSLTDSNTGELFF. In nucleotides, the CDR3 is TGTGCCAGCAGCTTAACTGATTCGAACACCGGGGAGCTGTTTTTT. The chain joins TRBV7-9 to TRBJ2-2; no clear D gene. The V and J ends lost 2 bases and 0 bases respectively, with 7 bases between them. Germline lookup yields CDR1 SEHNR and CDR2 FQNEAQ (reference sequence). This CDR3 region has 15 residues.

In DNA form, the CDR3 reads TGTGCCAGCAGTTATACCGGGAACACCTACGAGCAGTACTTC. Its translation: CASSYTGNTYEQYF. The chain has TRBV6-6 and TRBJ2-7, with a possible D match to TRBD2 (5 bases). This CDR3 has 14 residues. V lost 3 bases to trimming and J lost 2 bases, with 11 bases between them. CDR1 and CDR2 (germline): MNHNY, SVGAGI (reference sequence).

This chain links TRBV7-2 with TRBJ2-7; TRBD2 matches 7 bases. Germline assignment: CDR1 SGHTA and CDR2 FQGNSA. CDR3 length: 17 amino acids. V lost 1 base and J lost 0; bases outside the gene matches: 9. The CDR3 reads CASSLVSSGLSSYEQYF. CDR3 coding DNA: TGTGCCAGCAGCTTAGTATCTAGCGGTCTAAGCTCCTACGAGCAGTACTTC.

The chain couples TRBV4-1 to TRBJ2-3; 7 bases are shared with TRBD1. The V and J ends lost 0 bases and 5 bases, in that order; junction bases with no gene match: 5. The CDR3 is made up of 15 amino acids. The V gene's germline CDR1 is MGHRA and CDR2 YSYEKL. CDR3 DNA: TGCGCCAGCAGCCAAGATACAGGGGTGAGAGATACGCAGTATTTT. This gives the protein CASSQDTGVRDTQYF.

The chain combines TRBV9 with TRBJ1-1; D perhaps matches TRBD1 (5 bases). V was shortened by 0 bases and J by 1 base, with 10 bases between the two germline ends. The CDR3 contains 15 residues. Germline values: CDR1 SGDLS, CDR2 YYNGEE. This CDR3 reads CASSVGGSPNTEAFF. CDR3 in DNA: TGTGCCAGCAGCGTAGGGGGCAGTCCGAACACTGAAGCTTTCTTT. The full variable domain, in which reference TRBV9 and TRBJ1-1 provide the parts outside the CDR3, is DSGVTQTPKHLITATGQRVTLRCSPRSGDLSVYWYQQSLDQGLQFLIQYYNGEERAKGNILERFSAQQFPDLHSELNLSSLELGDSALYFCASSVGGSPNTEAFFGQGTRLTVV.

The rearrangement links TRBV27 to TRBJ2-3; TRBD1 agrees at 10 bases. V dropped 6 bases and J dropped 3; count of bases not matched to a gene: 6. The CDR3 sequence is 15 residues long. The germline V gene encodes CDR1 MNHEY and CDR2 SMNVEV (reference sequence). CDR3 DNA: TGTGCCAGCAGCATCAGGGACAGGGGAACAGATACGCAGTATTTT. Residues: CASSIRDRGTDTQYF.

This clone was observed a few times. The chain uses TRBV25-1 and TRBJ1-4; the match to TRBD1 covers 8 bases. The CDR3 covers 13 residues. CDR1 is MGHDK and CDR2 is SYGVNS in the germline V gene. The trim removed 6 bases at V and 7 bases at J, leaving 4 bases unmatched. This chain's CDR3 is CASRWTGSEKLFF. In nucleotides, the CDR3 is TGTGCCAGCAGATGGACAGGGAGTGAAAAACTGTTTTTT.